Listed here is a single T cell receptor beta chain. Its specificity is unknown. The sample originates from a study of T cell responses to AZD1222 COVID-19 vaccine. Whole-study findings and limits: Only 5 or 6 people who got AZD1222 tested seropositive at baseline. There were mostly white British donors and more females than males, and clonal diversity was possibly underestimated. Unmutated regions of variants are reportedly targeted by nearly half of spike-specific TCRs.

V was trimmed by 2 bases and J by 1 base, leaving 2 bases between them. The length of the CDR3 is 11 residues. Germline V gives CDR1 DFQATT, CDR2 SNEGSKA (reference sequence). Clones were sequenced by immunoSEQ multiplex PCR, and TCRdb holds only the in-frame ones, with some missing. The table has roughly 190,000 clones, roughly 93% seen once. The chain carries TRBV20-1 and TRBJ2-5; D is unresolved. This specimen was peripheral blood, taken on day 0 of AZD1222 vaccination. The sequence derives from an adult in good health. The DNA of the CDR3 is TGCAGTGCTAGATCCCAAGAGACCCAGTACTTC. Its protein is CSARSQETQYF.